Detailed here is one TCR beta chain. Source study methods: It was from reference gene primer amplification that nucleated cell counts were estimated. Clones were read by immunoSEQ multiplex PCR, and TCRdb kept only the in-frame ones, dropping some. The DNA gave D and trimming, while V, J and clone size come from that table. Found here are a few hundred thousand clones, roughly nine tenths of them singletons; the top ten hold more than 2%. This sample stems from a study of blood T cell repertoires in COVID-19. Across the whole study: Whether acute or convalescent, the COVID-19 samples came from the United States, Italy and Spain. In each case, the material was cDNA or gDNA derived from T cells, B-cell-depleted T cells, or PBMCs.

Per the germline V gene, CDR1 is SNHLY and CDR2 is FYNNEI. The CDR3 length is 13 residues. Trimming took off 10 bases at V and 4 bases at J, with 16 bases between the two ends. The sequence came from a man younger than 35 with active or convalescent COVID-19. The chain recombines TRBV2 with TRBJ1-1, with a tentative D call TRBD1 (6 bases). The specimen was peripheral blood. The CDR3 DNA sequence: TGTGCCATAAACAGGGTAGATGGCACTGAAGCTTTCTTT. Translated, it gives CAINRVDGTEAFF.